This is a list of T cell receptor beta chains from one sample in a study of T-cell reconstitution after alpha-beta-depleted transplantation in children. Each CDR3 protein is one row after TCRdb ran MiXCR on the PCR reads. The repertoire holds about 97,000 distinct CDR3 sequences, with approximately 5.4% as singletons. Sequenced material: PBMCs, mostly from graft donor cells, taken 60 days after TCRalphabeta/CD19-depleted stem cell transplant. All receptors come from a female patient aged 2-10 years who had a stem cell transplant for Fanconi anemia, so the T cells may come from the graft donor. The CDR3 runs from the conserved cysteine through the conserved F or W. The D gene is left open where the match is weak. Part of the rows lack a size; the others show once, few, many or a class for expanded clones.

TRBJ2-7 TRBD2 - TRBV20-1 CSAHETGLGPYEQYF TGCAGTGCTCATGAGACGGGACTAGGTCCCTACGAGCAGTACTTC
TRBJ2-7 - - TRBV7-9 CASSLFEFYEQYF TGTGCCAGCAGCTTATTCGAATTTTACGAGCAGTACTTC
TRBJ2-1 TRBD2 many TRBV7-9 CASSFRDYDNEQFF TGTGCCAGCAGCTTCAGGGACTATGACAATGAGCAGTTCTTC
TRBJ2-2 - - TRBV7-3 CASSLTSAGGHTGELFF TGTGCCAGCAGCTTAACGTCAGCCGGGGGCCACACCGGGGAGCTGTTTTTT
TRBJ2-1 - many TRBV2 CASIDNRNEQFF TGTGCCAGCATAGATAACCGCAATGAGCAGTTCTTC
TRBJ2-1 - - TRBV2 CASSEVRYNEQFF TGTGCCAGCAGTGAGGTCAGATACAATGAGCAGTTCTTC
TRBJ1-1 TRBD1 - TRBV29-1 CSGQDRGVTEAFF TGCAGCGGGCAGGACAGGGGAGTCACTGAAGCTTTCTTT
TRBJ2-2 TRBD2 - TRBV20-1 CSASLAGATGELFF TGCAGTGCTAGCCTAGCGGGAGCCACCGGGGAGCTGTTTTTT
TRBJ2-1 - - TRBV29-1 CSVLRTEREQFF TGCAGCGTTCTCCGGACAGAGCGTGAGCAGTTCTTC
TRBJ2-2 - many TRBV27 CASSFSRPQGSAGELFF TGTGCCAGCAGTTTTAGTCGACCTCAGGGAAGTGCCGGGGAGCTGTTTTTT
TRBJ2-1 - many TRBV10-3 CATADNNEQFF TGTGCCACAGCCGACAACAATGAGCAGTTCTTC
TRBJ2-1 - many TRBV7-3 CASSPKAHYNEQFF TGTGCCAGCAGCCCCAAGGCGCATTACAATGAGCAGTTCTTC
TRBJ2-1 - many TRBV28 CASSSPGGLKNEQFF TGTGCCAGCAGTTCCCCGGGGGGCCTAAAAAATGAGCAGTTCTTC
TRBJ2-7 TRBD2 few TRBV4-2 CASSQQIGRGGLNEQYF TGTGCCAGCAGCCAACAAATCGGGCGGGGGGGCCTAAACGAGCAGTACTTC
TRBJ2-3 - many TRBV11-2 CASSLGSTDTQYF TGTGCCAGCAGCTTAGGAAGCACAGATACGCAGTATTTT
TRBJ2-7 - many TRBV5-4 CASSLKGPDEQYF TGTGCCAGCAGCTTAAAGGGGCCGGACGAGCAGTACTTC
TRBJ2-1 - many TRBV2 CASSDSSYNEQFF TGTGCCAGCAGTGATAGCTCCTACAATGAGCAGTTCTTC
TRBJ2-3 - many TRBV18 CASSPSRVSTDTQYF TGTGCCAGCTCACCTTCCAGGGTTAGCACAGATACGCAGTATTTT
TRBJ2-7 - many TRBV9 CASSVGNSYEQYF TGTGCCAGCAGCGTAGGTAACTCCTACGAGCAGTACTTC
TRBJ2-1 - many TRBV29-1 CSVGDLDGNEQFF TGCAGCGTTGGTGATCTAGACGGCAATGAGCAGTTCTTC
TRBJ2-7 - few TRBV7-3 CASSLIVGVEQYF TGTGCCAGCAGCTTAATTGTGGGGGTCGAGCAGTACTTC
TRBJ2-3 - many TRBV13 CASSLFDTQYF TGTGCCAGCAGCTTGTTCGATACGCAGTATTTT
TRBJ2-5 - many TRBV29-1 CSVGGQETQYF TGCAGCGTTGGTGGGCAAGAGACCCAGTACTTC
TRBJ1-4 - few TRBV5-5 CASSLYGTNEKLFF TGTGCCAGCAGCTTGTACGGTACTAATGAAAAACTGTTTTTT
TRBJ1-6 - many TRBV20-1 CSARSSYNSPLHF TGCAGTGCTAGATCCAGCTATAATTCACCCCTCCACTTT
TRBJ2-1 TRBD2 - TRBV27 CASSLGTSGSNEQFF TGTGCCAGCAGTTTAGGGACTAGCGGGAGCAATGAGCAGTTCTTC
TRBJ2-3 TRBD2 few TRBV29-1 CSALGLASPTDTQYF TGCAGCGCCCTGGGACTAGCTTCCCCCACAGATACGCAGTATTTT